The TCR beta chain described here comes from a study of breast tumors, draining lymph nodes, adjacent tissues. Study-wide results and caveats: Data fit most tumor T cells coming from lymph node, expanding in tumor.

Samples came from axillary lymph nodes draining the breast cancer. Ten or more counts support this clonotype. The antigen is unknown. The CDR3 consists of 13 residues. Trimming took 6 bases from V and 8 from J, leaving 11 bases between them. Each CDR3 protein gets one entry after TCRdb re-called the multiplex PCR reads with MiXCR. The sample carries approximately 88,000 distinct CDR3 sequences, more than 25% recorded once. Input material: axillary lymph node tissue. The chain combines TRBV12-3 or TRBV12-4 with TRBJ1-6; D is undetermined. The clonotype was recovered from a female donor with breast cancer. Some clones in this sample may be carry-over from other donors' samples. CDR3 amino acids: CASSLDGDSPLHF. The CDR3 DNA reads TGTGCCAGCAGCCTCGACGGGGATTCACCCCTCCACTTT.